This record concerns one T cell receptor beta chain sequence. Its antigen remains unidentified. Time point indicated: blood 4 weeks post-SBRT, at nephrectomy. Treatment of the sample: 15 Gy SBRT to primary tumor, nephrectomy 4 weeks later. Nephrectomy followed 15 Gy stereotactic body radiation by 4 weeks. Radiation-treated patients gave blood at baseline, week 2 and week 4. The data stem from a study of radiation and T cells in renal cell carcinoma. This CDR3 comprises 15 residues. The ends were cut back, 5 bases at V and 0 bases at J, with 13 bases in the middle. Germline V gives CDR1 SGHRS, CDR2 YFSETQ. Notes on the study in general: In blood, top tumor clones expanded by 2 weeks, shrinking by 4.

The repertoire was sequenced with immunoSEQ multiplex PCR; TCRdb's copy has only in-frame clones and lacks some. Altogether approximately 150,000 clones are present, 75% to 90% being singletons, with the ten largest covering 15% to 20%. The chain carries TRBV5-1 and TRBJ2-3; TRBD1 is a possible D gene (5 bases). Source: blood, taken from a patient whose treatment included radiotherapy and nephrectomy. This sequence was found in a woman aged 45-65 years with renal cell carcinoma. In nucleotides, the CDR3 is TGCGCCAGCAGACAGGCGCAGGTTAGCACAGATACGCAGTATTTT. Amino acids: CASRQAQVSTDTQYF.